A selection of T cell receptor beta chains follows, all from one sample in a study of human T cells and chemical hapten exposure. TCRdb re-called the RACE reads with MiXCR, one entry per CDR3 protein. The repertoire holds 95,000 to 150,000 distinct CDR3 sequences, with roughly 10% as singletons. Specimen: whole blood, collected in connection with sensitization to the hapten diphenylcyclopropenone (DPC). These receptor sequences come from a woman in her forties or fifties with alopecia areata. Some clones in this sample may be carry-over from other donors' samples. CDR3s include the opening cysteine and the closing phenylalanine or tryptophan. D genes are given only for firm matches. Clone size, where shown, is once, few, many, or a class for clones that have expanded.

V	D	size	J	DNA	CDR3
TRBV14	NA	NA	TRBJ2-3	TGTGCCAGCAGCCGGATCGTGACCACAGATACGCAGTATTTT	CASSRIVTTDTQYF
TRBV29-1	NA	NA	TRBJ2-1	TGCAGCGTTGAAGATTATGGGGGACGGCATATGAATGAGCAGTTCTTC	CSVEDYGGRHMNEQFF
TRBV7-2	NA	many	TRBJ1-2	TGTGCCAGCAGCCATGGACAGCACTATGGCTACACCTTC	CASSHGQHYGYTF
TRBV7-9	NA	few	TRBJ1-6	TGTGCCAGCAGCTTAGCAAATTCACCCCTCCACTTT	CASSLANSPLHF
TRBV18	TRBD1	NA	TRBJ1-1	TGTGCCAGCTCACCAAAGGGGGCAGCGAACACTGAAGCTTTCTTT	CASSPKGAANTEAFF
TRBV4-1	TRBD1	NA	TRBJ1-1	TGCGCCAGCAGCCTCAGGCGGGGACAGGGGAAGACTGAAGCTTTCTTT	CASSLRRGQGKTEAFF
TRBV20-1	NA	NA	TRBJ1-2	TGCAGTGCTATACAAGACAGGATTACCTATGGCTACACCTTC	CSAIQDRITYGYTF
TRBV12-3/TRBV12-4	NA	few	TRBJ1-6	TGTGCCAGCAGACCCGGGACAATGAATTCACCCCTCCACTTT	CASRPGTMNSPLHF
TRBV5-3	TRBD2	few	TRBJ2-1	TGTGCCAGAAGCTATAGATCAGGACTAGCGGGAGGTCCCAGCTCCTACAATGAGCAGTTCTTC	CARSYRSGLAGGPSSYNEQFF
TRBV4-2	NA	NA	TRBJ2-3	TGTGCCAGCAGCCAAGGGCCCAGGGGTGGCACAGATACGCAGTATTTT	CASSQGPRGGTDTQYF
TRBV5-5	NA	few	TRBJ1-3	TGTGCCAGCAGCTTGGGGGGGCACTCTGGAAACACCATATATTTT	CASSLGGHSGNTIYF
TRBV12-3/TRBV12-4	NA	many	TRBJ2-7	TGTGCCAGCAGTTCCCGGACTGAGTCCTACGAGCAGTACTTC	CASSSRTESYEQYF
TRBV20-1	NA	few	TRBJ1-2	TGCAGTGCTAGTCGGCCGGCGGACCATGGCTACACCTTC	CSASRPADHGYTF
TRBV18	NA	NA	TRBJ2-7	TGTGCCAGCTCACCGCAACAGGATGCTGGGCAGTACTTC	CASSPQQDAGQYF
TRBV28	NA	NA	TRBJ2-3	TGTGCCAGCAGTTACGTCAACACAGATACGCAGTATTTT	CASSYVNTDTQYF
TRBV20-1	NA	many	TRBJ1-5	TGCAGTGCTAGTTGGGGGACACGGGTTAGGGAGGGAGTTCAGCCCCAGCATTTT	CSASWGTRVREGVQPQHF
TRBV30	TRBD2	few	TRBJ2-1	TGTGCCTGGAGTGCAACCCGTATCATAGCGGGAGCTGAGCAGTTCTTC	CAWSATRIIAGAEQFF
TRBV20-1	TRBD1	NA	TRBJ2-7	TGCAGTGCTAGAGGACCGGGACAGGGGGGTTTGGTCGAGCAGTACTTC	CSARGPGQGGLVEQYF
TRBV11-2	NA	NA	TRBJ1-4	TGTGCCAGCAGCTTAGGCAGGGGCTATACGACTAATGAAAAACTGTTTTTT	CASSLGRGYTTNEKLFF
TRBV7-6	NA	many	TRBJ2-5	TGTGCCAGCAGCTTGGGACCGGTCGGGGAGACCCAGTACTTC	CASSLGPVGETQYF
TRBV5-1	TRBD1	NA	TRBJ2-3	TGCGCCAGCAGCTCAGACAGGGGCGTAAGCACAGATACGCAGTATTTT	CASSSDRGVSTDTQYF
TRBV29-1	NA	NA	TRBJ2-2	TGCGGCGTTGGTTCGAACACCGGGGAGCTGTTTTTT	CGVGSNTGELFF
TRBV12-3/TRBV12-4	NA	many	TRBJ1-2	TGTGCCAGCAGTTTAGGATCAGGGGGCTACACCTTC	CASSLGSGGYTF
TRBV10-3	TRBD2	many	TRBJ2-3	TGTGCGGGGGGGGAAGATACGCAGTATTTT	CAGGEDTQYF
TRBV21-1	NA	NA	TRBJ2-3	TGTGCCAGCAACGGCGGACATACGCAGTATTTT	CASNGGHTQYF
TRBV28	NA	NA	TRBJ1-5	TGTGCCAGCAGTTTAATGGGGGGAGGGAATCAGCCCCAGCATTTT	CASSLMGGGNQPQHF
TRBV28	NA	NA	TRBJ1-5	TGTGCCAGCAGTCTCCCCGATGACCAGCCCCAGCATTTT	CASSLPDDQPQHF
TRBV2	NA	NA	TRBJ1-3	TGTGCCGGCCGCGAGGGCCCTGGAAACACCATATATTTT	CAGREGPGNTIYF
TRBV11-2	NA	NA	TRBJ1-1	TGTGCCAGCAGCTTAGATCCGGTCATGAACACTGAAGCTTTCTTT	CASSLDPVMNTEAFF
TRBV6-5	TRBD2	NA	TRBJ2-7	TGTGCCAGCAGTTACGGACGAACCAGGGAGGGCGTCGAGCAGTACTTC	CASSYGRTREGVEQYF
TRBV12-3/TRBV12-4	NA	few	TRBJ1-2	TGTGCCAGCAGTTTAGGAGGCCCGGCCCTTGGCTACACCTTC	CASSLGGPALGYTF
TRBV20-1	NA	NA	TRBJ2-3	TGCAGTGCTAGAGTAGGTAGCACAGATACGCAGTATTTT	CSARVGSTDTQYF
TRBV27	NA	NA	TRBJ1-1	TGTGCCAGCAGTTCATACATGAACACTGAAGCTTTCTTT	CASSSYMNTEAFF
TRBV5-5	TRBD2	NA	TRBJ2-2	TGTGCCAGCAGCTGGGAGGGCCTCACCGGGGAGCTGTTTTTT	CASSWEGLTGELFF
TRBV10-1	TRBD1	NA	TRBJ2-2	TGCGCCAGCAGTTCGGGACAGGGAATATCAGCACCCGGGGAGCTGTTTTTT	CASSSGQGISAPGELFF
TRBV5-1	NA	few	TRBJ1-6	TGCGCCAGCAGCCCCTCAGGGTCCGAAGGCGGTTCACCCCTCCACTTT	CASSPSGSEGGSPLHF
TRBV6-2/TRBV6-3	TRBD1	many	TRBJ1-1	TGTGCCAGCTTGGAGGGACAGTACACTGAAGCTTTCTTT	CASLEGQYTEAFF
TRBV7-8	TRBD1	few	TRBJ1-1	TGTGCCAGCAGCCAAACAGGGGGCACTGAAGCTTTCTTT	CASSQTGGTEAFF
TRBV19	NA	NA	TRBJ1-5	TGTGCCAGTACCGCGCCCGGGGGCAATCAGCCCCAGCATTTT	CASTAPGGNQPQHF
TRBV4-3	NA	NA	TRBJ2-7	TGCGCCAGCAGCCAAGAACAGGGTCACGAGCAGTACTTC	CASSQEQGHEQYF
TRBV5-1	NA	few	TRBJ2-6	TGCGCCAGCAGCTTGGCAGTAACCGGGGCCAACGTCCTGACTTTC	CASSLAVTGANVLTF
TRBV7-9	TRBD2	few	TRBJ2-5	TGTGCCAGCAGCCTCACTAGCGGGAGTTACCAAGAGACCCAGTACTTC	CASSLTSGSYQETQYF
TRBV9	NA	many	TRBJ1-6	TGTGCCAGCAGCCCTTTCCCGGCGGCCAATTCACCCCTCCACTTT	CASSPFPAANSPLHF
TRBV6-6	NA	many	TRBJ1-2	TGTGCCAGCAGTTATCCAGGGGTACGCTATGGCTACACCTTC	CASSYPGVRYGYTF
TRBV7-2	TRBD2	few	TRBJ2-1	TGTGCCAGCCAGCAGCTTGGGAGTAGCGGGAACCTTTGGCACAATGAGCAGTTCTTC	CASQQLGSSGNLWHNEQFF
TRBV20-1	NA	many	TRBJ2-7	TGCAGTGCTTCAAGCGTCCAGGAGTACTTC	CSASSVQEYF